The source of this T cell receptor (beta chain) is a study of cytomegalovirus exposure and HLA in healthy donors. Study-wide context: Roughly 77 million unique TCRs from HLA-typed donors made up an early data release. General study points: About 87% or about 30% of the time was how often most TCR beta V segments were productive, according to an earlier analysis. Among immune exposure information, only CMV serostatus was available. For presence/absence analyses, sequencing depth was assumed to be roughly uniform across donors.

The PCR employed 60 Vbeta primers together with 13 Jbeta primers. The repertoire was sequenced with immunoSEQ multiplex PCR; TCRdb's copy has only in-frame clones and lacks some. The data show about 190,000 clones, with around 67% seen just once and approximately 2.8% held by the top ten. Of note for this clone: Its antigen is as yet unknown.

This CDR3 contains 18 residues. The germline CDR1 and CDR2 sequences are MNHNS and SASEGT. V dropped 0 bases and J dropped 2; count of bases not matched to a gene: 10. The TCR was taken from a woman in her twenties or thirties in good health and CMV-seropositive. The chain uses TRBV6-1 and TRBJ2-3; 8 nucleotides line up with TRBD2. The sample taken for sequencing was PBMCs. The CDR3 nucleotides are TGTGCCAGCAGTGAAGCGCTTCAAGTAGCGGGGCCCACAGATACGCAGTATTTT. It is translated as CASSEALQVAGPTDTQYF.